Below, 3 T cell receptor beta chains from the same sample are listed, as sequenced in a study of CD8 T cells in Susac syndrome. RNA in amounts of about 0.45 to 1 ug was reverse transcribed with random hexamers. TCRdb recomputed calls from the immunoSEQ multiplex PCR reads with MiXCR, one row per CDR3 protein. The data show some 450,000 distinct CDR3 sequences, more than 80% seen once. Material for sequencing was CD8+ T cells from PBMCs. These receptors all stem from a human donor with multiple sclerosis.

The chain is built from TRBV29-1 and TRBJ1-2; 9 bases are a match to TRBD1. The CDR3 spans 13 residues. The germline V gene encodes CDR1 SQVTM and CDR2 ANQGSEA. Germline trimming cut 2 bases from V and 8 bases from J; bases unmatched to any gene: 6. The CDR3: CSVEFRTGEGYTF. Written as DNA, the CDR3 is TGCAGCGTTGAATTCCGGACAGGGGAGGGCTACACCTTC.

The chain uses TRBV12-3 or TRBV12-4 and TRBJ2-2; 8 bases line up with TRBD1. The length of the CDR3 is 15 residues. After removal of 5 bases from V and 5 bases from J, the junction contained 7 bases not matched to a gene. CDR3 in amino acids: CASSPGTGWTGELFF. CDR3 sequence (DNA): TGTGCCAGCAGTCCAGGGACAGGATGGACCGGGGAGCTGTTTTTT.

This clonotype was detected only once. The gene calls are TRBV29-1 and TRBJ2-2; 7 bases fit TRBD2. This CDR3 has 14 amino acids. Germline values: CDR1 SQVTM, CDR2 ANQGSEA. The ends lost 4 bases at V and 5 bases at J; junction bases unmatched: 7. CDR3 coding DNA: TGCAGCGTTGTCCCCGGACTAGAGACCGGGGAGCTGTTTTTT. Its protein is CSVVPGLETGELFF.